These 32 T cell receptor beta chains came from one sample sequenced in a study of immune reconstitution after stem cell transplant in scleroderma. From the RT-PCR reads, TCRdb called clonotypes with MiXCR, one entry per CDR3 protein. The profile shows under 3,500 distinct CDR3 sequences, 8.5% to 10% of them singletons. This material was collected before or after autologous hematopoietic stem cell transplantation (not recorded which). These receptors all stem from a female donor with systemic sclerosis.

The sample holds a few counts of this clonotype. This chain joins TRBV19 and TRBJ2-7, with no clear D. Trimming shortened V by 1 base and J by 0 bases, and 10 bases separated the two germline ends. CDR3 length: 15 amino acids. Germline V gene data show CDR1 as LNHDA and CDR2 as SQIVND (reference sequence). Here the CDR3 DNA reads TGTGCCAGTAGTATAGGGGGAACATACTCCTACGAGCAGTACTTC. The encoded protein is CASSIGGTYSYEQYF.

This clonotype rates as large. The CDR3, as DNA: TGTGCCAGCAGCGCTAGCGGGGGGTTGCCCTACAATGAGCAGTTCTTC. Translating gives CASSASGGLPYNEQFF. The J gene is TRBJ2-1, the V gene TRBV2; 11 bases map to TRBD2. The trim removed 6 bases at V and 2 bases at J, leaving 6 bases unmatched. CDR3 size: 16 residues. Looked up from germline, CDR1 is SNHLY and CDR2 is FYNNEI.

Relative to its sample, this clonotype is medium-sized (0.01 to 0.1%). This sequence joins TRBV20-1 and TRBJ2-3, with 7 bases aligning to TRBD2. This CDR3 has 15 amino acids. V lost 5 bases, J lost 2 bases, and 10 bases stayed unmatched. Germline V lookup: CDR1 DFQATT, CDR2 SNEGSKA (reference sequence). The CDR3 bases are TGCAGTGCTGCACAGACTAGCAGTGTCACAGATACGCAGTATTTT. Protein sequence: CSAAQTSSVTDTQYF.

In its sample, this clonotype was seen a few times. The rearrangement uses TRBV5-6 and TRBJ2-5; 10 bases are a match to TRBD1. Losses at the gene ends were 2 bases for V and 1 base for J; bases not matched to a gene: 8. The CDR3 runs 17 residues. The V gene's germline CDR1 is SGHDT and CDR2 YYEEEE. The CDR3 DNA reads as TGTGCCAGCAGCTTACGGCCAGGACAGGGGGGCCAAGAGACCCAGTACTTC. It translates to CASSLRPGQGGQETQYF.

In this sample, this clonotype is medium-sized. The chain carries TRBV11-2 and TRBJ2-7; the D is unclear. The germline V and J ends were trimmed by 0 bases and 7 bases, with 16 bases remaining between them. Germline values: CDR1 SGHAT, CDR2 FQNNGV. This CDR3 spans 15 amino acids. This CDR3 is CASSLDQFGNAEQYF. CDR3 nucleotide sequence: TGTGCCAGCAGCTTAGATCAGTTCGGTAATGCAGAGCAGTACTTC.

This clonotype was picked up a small number of times. This rearrangement joins TRBV9 to TRBJ2-5, with 9 positions matching TRBD1. Germline trimming cut 3 bases from V and 4 bases from J; bases unmatched to any gene: 4. The CDR3 is 14 residues long. Germline V gene data show CDR1 as SGDLS and CDR2 as YYNGEE. For the CDR3, the DNA is TGTGCCAGCAGCGGGACAGGGGCGCCAGAGACCCAGTACTTC. This translates into CASSGTGAPETQYF.

By its share, this clonotype is medium-sized. The rearrangement uses TRBV6-1 and TRBJ2-5, with 7 bases identical to TRBD1. This CDR3 contains 13 residues. V lost 8 bases and J lost 4; bases outside the gene matches: 7. Germline V gives CDR1 MNHNS, CDR2 SASEGT. CDR3 region: CASAQGWGETQYF. CDR3 nucleotide sequence: TGTGCCAGCGCACAGGGGTGGGGAGAGACCCAGTACTTC.

This clonotype is judged medium-sized. V gene TRBV5-1 combines with J gene TRBJ2-3, with D hard to call. Germline lookup yields CDR1 SGHRS and CDR2 YFSETQ. The V end lost 2 bases, the J end lost 2 bases, and 9 bases lay between the germline ends. The CDR3 covers 14 residues. The CDR3: CASSLRVDTDTQYF. The CDR3 DNA follows: TGCGCCAGCAGCTTACGGGTTGACACAGATACGCAGTATTTT.

This clonotype qualifies as medium-sized. The chain couples TRBV29-1 to TRBJ2-7; 11 bases are a match to TRBD1. Germline V CDR1 and CDR2: SQVTM, ANQGSEA. The CDR3 is made up of 14 amino acids. Germline trimming cut 4 bases from V and 3 bases from J; bases unmatched to any gene: 5. CDR3 nucleotides: TGCAGCGTTGGGGCGGACAGGGGGCTCTACGAGCAGTACTTC. Its protein product is CSVGADRGLYEQYF.

By frequency in the sample, this clonotype is medium-sized. A junction end diverges from the germline sequence, so it may reflect a read error. The chain joins TRBV2 to TRBJ2-1, with D unresolved. Germline CDR1 and CDR2: SNHLY and FYNNEI. The CDR3 is 13 residues long. CDR3 residues: CASREERGNEQFF. The CDR3 nucleotides read TGTGCCAGCAGAGAAGAACGAGGCAATGAGCAGTTCTTC. The complete variable domain, with remaining parts taken from reference TRBV2 and TRBJ2-1, reads EPEVTQTPSHQVTQMGQEVILRCVPISNHLYFYWYRQILGQKVEFLVSFYNNEISEKSEIFDDQFSVERPDGSNFTLKIRSTKLEDSAMYFCASREERGNEQFFGPGTRLTVL.

This clonotype rates as large (0.1 to 1%). The chain uses TRBV27 and TRBJ2-3, with a possible D match to TRBD1 (5 bases). CDR1 MNHEY and CDR2 SMNVEV come from the germline V gene (reference sequence). Trimming shortened V by 7 bases and J by 3 bases, and 14 bases separated the two germline ends. The CDR3 sequence is 14 residues long. The CDR3 sequence: CASTKDKTTDTQYF. CDR3 in DNA: TGTGCCAGCACTAAGGACAAGACAACAGATACGCAGTATTTT.

This clonotype is judged large. The rearrangement joins TRBV5-6 to TRBJ2-7, with a tentative D call TRBD2 (6 bases). This CDR3 spans 14 amino acids. The ends were cut back, 1 base at V and 2 bases at J, with 10 bases in the middle. Germline CDR1 SGHDT, CDR2 YYEEEE. CDR3 DNA sequence: TGTGCCAGCAGCTTGTGGAGGGACCCCTACGAGCAGTACTTC. Encoded protein: CASSLWRDPYEQYF.

This clonotype is medium-sized by share. This chain links TRBV7-8 with TRBJ1-4; TRBD1 matches 7 bases. The germline V gene encodes CDR1 SGHVS and CDR2 FQNEAQ. The CDR3 consists of 15 residues. V lost 1 base and J lost 7; bases outside the gene matches: 6. CDR3: CASSLEQGKTEKLFF. The DNA for the CDR3 is TGTGCCAGCAGCTTAGAACAGGGGAAAACTGAAAAACTGTTTTTT.

This rearrangement joins TRBV12-3 or TRBV12-4 to TRBJ2-5; D is possibly TRBD1 (6 bases). V was pared by 5 bases and J by 5 bases, with 18 bases between. The CDR3 runs to 15 residues. CDR3 coding DNA: TGTGCCAGCAGTGGAGACAGGTTTTCTGGGGAGACCCAGTACTTC. It specifies CASSGDRFSGETQYF.

By sample share, this clonotype is large. V gene TRBV20-1 combines with J gene TRBJ1-1, with 8 positions matching TRBD1. Losses at the gene ends were 5 bases for V and 3 bases for J; bases not matched to a gene: 5. The CDR3 totals 13 residues. CDR1 and CDR2 (germline): DFQATT, SNEGSKA (reference sequence). CDR3 in amino acids: CSASQQGDTEAFF. The CDR3 DNA reads TGCAGTGCTTCTCAACAGGGGGACACTGAAGCTTTCTTT.

In this sample, this clonotype is medium-sized (0.01 to 0.1%). The chain's CDR3 is CASTSSGANVLTF. The CDR3 coding sequence is TGTGCCAGCACCAGTTCTGGGGCCAACGTCCTGACTTTC. The V call is TRBV6-1, the J call TRBJ2-6; D gene unclear. The CDR3 has 13 amino acids. V was cut by 7 bases and J by 1 base, with 5 bases left in between. The V gene's germline CDR1 is MNHNS and CDR2 SASEGT.

This clonotype was seen a handful of times. This sequence joins TRBV5-4 and TRBJ2-6, with 11 bases identical to TRBD1. The junction had 7 bases not matched to a gene; V was cut back by 7 bases and J by 1 base. The germline V gene has CDR1 SGHNT and CDR2 YYREEE (reference sequence). CDR3 length: 17 residues. In DNA, the CDR3 is TGTGCCAGCGCCGGACAGGGGGCGCGTTCTGGGGCCAACGTCCTGACTTTC. Protein sequence: CASAGQGARSGANVLTF. Supplemented by reference TRBV5-4 and TRBJ2-6, the full variable domain reads ETGVTQSPTHLIKTRGQQVTLRCSSQSGHNTVSWYQQALGQGPQFIFQYYREEENGRGNFPPRFSGLQFPNYSSELNVNALELDDSALYLCASAGQGARSGANVLTFGAGSRLTVL.

The V gene is TRBV20-1, the J gene TRBJ1-2; 11 bases fit TRBD1. This CDR3 is 13 amino acids long. The J segment lost 6 bases and the V segment lost 6 bases, leaving 6 bases of the junction unmatched. Germline CDR1 reads DFQATT; CDR2 reads SNEGSKA (reference sequence). The CDR3 spells CSARDRGGNGYTF. CDR3 bases: TGCAGTGCCCGGGACAGGGGGGGAAATGGCTACACCTTC.

Relative to its sample, this clonotype is medium-sized. V gene TRBV5-1 combines with J gene TRBJ1-1; D ambiguous. The V and J ends lost 5 bases and 6 bases respectively, with 17 bases between them. The CDR3 runs 14 residues. Germline V gene data show CDR1 as SGHRS and CDR2 as YFSETQ. CDR3 coding DNA: TGCGCCAGCAGTCGTGTGGTGGAGGAGGCTGAAGCTTTCTTT. This encodes CASSRVVEEAEAFF.

This clonotype is labeled large. The chain combines TRBV5-6 with TRBJ1-2, with D tentatively TRBD1 (5 bases). Germline CDR1 is SGHDT and CDR2 is YYEEEE. V gave up 4 bases and J gave up 3 bases, with 13 bases separating them. This CDR3 spans 14 amino acids. The CDR3, as DNA: TGTGCCAGCAGCCCTCAACAGGATTACTATGGCTACACCTTC. Protein: CASSPQQDYYGYTF.

By its share, this clonotype is medium-sized. The CDR3 sequence: CSARENYEQYF. The CDR3 DNA follows: TGCAGTGCTAGAGAGAACTACGAGCAGTACTTC. The chain links TRBV20-1 to TRBJ2-7; D remains ambiguous. This CDR3 is 11 amino acids long. With 0 bases removed from V and 3 bases from J, the gap between germline ends came to 3 bases. Germline V CDR1 and CDR2: DFQATT, SNEGSKA (reference sequence).

V gene TRBV5-1 combines with J gene TRBJ2-3; 8 bases agree with TRBD2. The germline V gene has CDR1 SGHRS and CDR2 YFSETQ. After removal of 2 bases from V and 0 bases from J, the junction contained 8 bases not matched to a gene. CDR3 length: 17 residues. CDR3 DNA sequence: TGCGCCAGCAGCTTATCGGGGGGGTACCCTAGCACAGATACGCAGTATTTT. Amino acid sequence: CASSLSGGYPSTDTQYF.

A word on this clonotype: This sequence may be a read error, since a much larger clone differs from it by one base. This chain connects TRBV5-5 to TRBJ2-7, with D possibly matching TRBD1 (6 bases). CDR1 is SGHKS, CDR2 YYEKEE, per germline (reference sequence). The CDR3 totals 16 residues. V lost 4 bases and J lost 2, with 19 bases in between. DNA for the CDR3: TGTGCCAGCAGCCCCCTCCGAGAACAGGGAACCTACGAGCAGTACTTC. As protein: CASSPLREQGTYEQYF.

This clonotype ranks as medium-sized. The chain is built from TRBV28 and TRBJ2-7, with a weak D call TRBD1 (6 bases). Per germline, CDR1 MDHEN and CDR2 SYDVKM. V was shortened by 3 bases and J by 2 bases, with 17 bases between the two germline ends. CDR3 length equals 16 residues. The CDR3 reads CASSFHLGALTYEQYF. In nucleotides, the CDR3 is TGTGCCAGCAGTTTCCACCTGGGGGCCCTAACCTACGAGCAGTACTTC.

This clonotype is classed as large (0.1 to 1%). The J gene is TRBJ2-3, the V gene TRBV5-5; weak D call: TRBD1 (5 bases). V was shortened by 0 bases and J by 2 bases, with 7 bases between the two germline ends. Germline V lookup: CDR1 SGHKS, CDR2 YYEKEE (reference sequence). The CDR3 loop spans 14 amino acids. The CDR3 DNA reads TGTGCCAGCAGCTTGGGGACACCCACAGATACGCAGTATTTT. Amino acid sequence: CASSLGTPTDTQYF.

The chain recombines TRBV12-3 or TRBV12-4 with TRBJ2-5, with D perhaps TRBD2 (6 bases). Between the trimmed V and J ends, which lost 1 base and 9 bases, there was a span of 9 bases. There are 12 residues in the CDR3. In DNA, the CDR3 is TGTGCCAGCAGTTTAGTGGGGGAGGCCCAGTACTTC. Translated, it gives CASSLVGEAQYF.

In its sample, this clonotype ranks as medium-sized. V gene TRBV20-1 combines with J gene TRBJ2-5; D perhaps matches TRBD1 (6 bases). Trimming cost V 6 bases and J 5 bases, with 28 bases left between them. The CDR3 has 17 residues. Germline assignment: CDR1 DFQATT and CDR2 SNEGSKA (reference sequence). DNA for the CDR3: TGCAGTGCAAACCAACCTGCCTCAGGGGCCCAAAGGGAGACCCAGTACTTC. Its protein product is CSANQPASGAQRETQYF.

This clonotype was counted only a few times. The CDR3 DNA sequence: TGTGCCAGCAGCTTCGCCGGGGGGCCTAACTACGAGCAGTACTTC. This encodes CASSFAGGPNYEQYF. The chain employs TRBV7-3 and TRBJ2-7, with D perhaps matching TRBD2 (7 bases). The ends were cut back, 3 bases at V and 3 bases at J, with 15 bases in the middle. CDR1 SGHTA and CDR2 FQGTGA come from the germline V gene. This CDR3 has 15 residues.

A remark on this clonotype: One base away lies a much larger clone, so this may be a sequencing read error. The chain uses TRBV11-2 and TRBJ1-1; D unresolved. Germline lookup yields CDR1 SGHAT and CDR2 FQNNGV. Trimming removed 0 bases from V and 4 bases from J, with 6 bases in between. CDR3 length: 13 amino acids. The CDR3: CASSLDMSTEAFF. The CDR3 nucleotides are TGTGCCAGCAGCTTAGATATGAGCACTGAAGCTTTCTTT.

In its sample, this clonotype was seen a few times. The chain joins TRBV6-1 to TRBJ1-1, with D perhaps matching TRBD1 (5 bases). Germline CDR1 and CDR2: MNHNS and SASEGT. Trimming cost V 6 bases and J 1 base, with 18 bases left between them. There are 16 residues in the CDR3. The CDR3 DNA reads TGTGCCAGCAGAGCAGGGACTGCCTCAGGGAACACTGAAGCTTTCTTT. It codes for CASRAGTASGNTEAFF.

Relative to its sample, this clonotype is medium-sized (0.01 to 0.1%). This chain joins TRBV20-1 and TRBJ1-5; TRBD1 matches at 8 bases. CDR1 and CDR2 from the germline V gene are DFQATT and SNEGSKA (reference sequence). After removal of 6 bases from V and 6 bases from J, the junction contained 7 bases not matched to a gene. CDR3 length equals 13 residues. Here the CDR3 reads CSADRGGSQPQHF. The CDR3 nucleotides are TGCAGTGCAGACAGGGGAGGTAGTCAGCCCCAGCATTTT.

This clonotype is labeled medium-sized. The V call is TRBV5-6, the J call TRBJ1-1; unclear D gene. Per germline, CDR1 SGHDT and CDR2 YYEEEE. V lost 4 bases to trimming and J lost 0 bases, with 13 bases between them. The CDR3 consists of 15 residues. Written as DNA, the CDR3 is TGTGCCAGCAGCCCCGGACTGATGATGAACACTGAAGCTTTCTTT. Its translation: CASSPGLMMNTEAFF.